This TCR beta chain was retrieved from a study of T-cell memory formation after mild COVID-19. For the study at large: The two donors had largely donor-specific TCR clusters.

TCRdb reprocessed the 5' RACE reads with MiXCR, giving one entry per CDR3 protein. The sample records almost 550,000 distinct CDR3 sequences, approximately 20% being singletons. In regard to this clonotype: The target antigen is unknown.

Findings of the study overall: What remained unconfirmed was the SARS-CoV-2 specificity of second-wave clones peaking on day 37. Of the contracting clones, CD4+ ones lay mainly in CM and EM, and CD8+ ones in EMRA.

The germline V gene encodes CDR1 SGHRS and CDR2 YFSETQ. Deletions cut 4 bases from V and 3 bases from J, with 17 bases between. The length of the CDR3 is 15 residues. This TCR derives from an adult woman who had mild COVID-19 (a few samples of this study predate the infection). Cell type and time point are not known. This chain connects TRBV5-1 to TRBJ2-7; D might be TRBD1 or TRBD2, each matching 5 bases. What was sequenced was PBMCs or a T cell subset sorted from them (not recorded which). For the CDR3, the DNA is TGCGCCAGCAGCCCAACGGGGACGCCTCGCTACGAGCAGTACTTC. Its translation: CASSPTGTPRYEQYF.